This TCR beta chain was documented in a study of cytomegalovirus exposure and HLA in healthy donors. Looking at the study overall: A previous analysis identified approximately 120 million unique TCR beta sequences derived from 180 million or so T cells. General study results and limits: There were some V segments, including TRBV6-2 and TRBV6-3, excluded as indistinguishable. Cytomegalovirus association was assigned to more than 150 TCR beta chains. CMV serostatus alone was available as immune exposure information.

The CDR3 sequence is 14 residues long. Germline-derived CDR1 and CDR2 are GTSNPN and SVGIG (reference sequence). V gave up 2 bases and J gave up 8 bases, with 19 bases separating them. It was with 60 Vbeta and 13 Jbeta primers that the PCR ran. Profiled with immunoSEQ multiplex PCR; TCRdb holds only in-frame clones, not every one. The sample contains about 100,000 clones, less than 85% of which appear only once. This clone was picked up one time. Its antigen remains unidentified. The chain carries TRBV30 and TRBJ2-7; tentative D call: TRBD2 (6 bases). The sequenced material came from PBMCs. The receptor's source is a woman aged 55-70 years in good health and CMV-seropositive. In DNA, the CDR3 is TGTGCCTGGAGTACCTCCGGGCTAGCGCCCCAGCAGTACTTC. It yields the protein CAWSTSGLAPQQYF.